Listed here are 32 T cell receptor beta chains from one sample, sequenced in a study of human T cells and chemical hapten exposure. Time point described: patch test 2, 6 weeks after DPC sensitization. The sample's treatment: therapeutic diphenylcyclopropenone sensitization with weekly scalp DPC. MiXCR was run by TCRdb on the RACE reads, yielding one entry per CDR3 protein. This sample carries under 100,000 distinct CDR3 sequences, about an eighth of them seen once, and the ten largest clones take approximately 3.4%. The sequenced sample was whole blood, obtained in connection with sensitization to the hapten diphenylcyclopropenone (DPC). The source of these receptors is a woman between 35 and 50 years old with alopecia areata. Some clones in this sample may be carry-over from other donors' samples.

This clonotype has a handful of counts. The chain carries TRBV6-2 or TRBV6-3 and TRBJ2-1; D may be TRBD1 (6 bases). Trimming cost V 8 bases and J 10 bases, with 12 bases left between them. This CDR3 has 11 amino acids. Looked up from germline, CDR1 is MNHEY and CDR2 is SVGEGT. This CDR3 is CASGQGREQFF. The CDR3 bases are TGTGCCAGCGGGCAGGGGCGGGAGCAGTTCTTC.

CDR3 in amino acids: CASSYLLVGGHHTGELFF. For the CDR3, the DNA is TGTGCCAGCAGTTACCTCCTAGTGGGAGGACATCACACCGGGGAGCTGTTTTTT. The V call is TRBV6-2 or TRBV6-3, the J call TRBJ2-2; possible D gene TRBD2, 6 bases. Germline V gene sequence: CDR1 MNHEY, CDR2 SVGEGT. The CDR3 has 18 residues. V was pared by 2 bases and J by 3 bases, with 19 bases between.

This clonotype turned up a few times. The chain recombines TRBV19 with TRBJ1-6; D remains unclear. Germline values: CDR1 LNHDA, CDR2 SQIVND (reference sequence). Trimming pared 5 bases from V and 7 bases from J, leaving 9 bases between. The CDR3 consists of 13 residues. The CDR3 region has the DNA TGTGCCAGTAGTTCGCCCACGAATTCACCCCTCCACTTT. Protein sequence: CASSSPTNSPLHF.

The chain couples TRBV3-1 to TRBJ1-1; D unclear. Per germline, CDR1 LGHDT and CDR2 YNNKEL (reference sequence). Trimming removed 1 base from V and 5 bases from J, with 17 bases in between. There are 16 residues in the CDR3. The CDR3 reads CASSQAFTPLQTEAFF. In nucleotides, the CDR3 is TGTGCCAGCAGCCAAGCGTTTACACCCCTTCAGACTGAAGCTTTCTTT.

There are many counts of this clonotype. The chain joins TRBV20-1 to TRBJ2-5, with 8 bases lining up with TRBD1. V shed 4 bases and J 6 bases; nucleotides not matched to a gene: 7. This CDR3 spans 13 amino acids. CDR1 and CDR2 (germline): DFQATT, SNEGSKA (reference sequence). The CDR3 protein is CSAKGRGQQTQYF. The CDR3 DNA reads TGCAGTGCTAAGGGCAGGGGGCAACAGACCCAGTACTTC.

V gene TRBV29-1 combines with J gene TRBJ1-1; the D is unclear. The germline gives CDR1 SQVTM, CDR2 ANQGSEA. V was shortened by 2 bases and J by 11 bases, with 9 bases between the two germline ends. The CDR3 has 10 amino acids. CDR3 protein: CSVESQKAFF. In DNA form, the CDR3 reads TGCAGCGTTGAATCGCAGAAGGCTTTCTTT.

This clonotype was detected many times. The V call is TRBV10-3, the J call TRBJ2-3; TRBD2 agrees at 9 bases. Losses at the gene ends were 4 bases for V and 5 bases for J; bases not matched to a gene: 16. The CDR3 is 18 residues long. Germline V gives CDR1 ENHRY, CDR2 SYGVKD. The CDR3 nucleotides are TGTGCCATCAGTGGGAAAAGTGCGGCGGGGGGGCCGGGAGATACGCAGTATTTT. Translated, it gives CAISGKSAAGGPGDTQYF.

This sequence joins TRBV28 and TRBJ1-1; possibly TRBD1 for D (5 bases). The CDR3 is 14 residues long. From germline, CDR1 is MDHEN and CDR2 SYDVKM. Trimming removed 4 bases from V and 0 bases from J, with 9 bases in between. CDR3 sequence (DNA): TGTGCCAGCAGTTCCGAGGGACTGAACACTGAAGCTTTCTTT. It encodes CASSSEGLNTEAFF.

This clonotype was seen many times. The rearrangement uses TRBV2 and TRBJ1-6; tentative D call: TRBD1 (6 bases). The CDR3 loop spans 15 amino acids. V lost 6 bases to trimming and J lost 6 bases, with 15 bases between them. CDR1 and CDR2 (germline): SNHLY, FYNNEI. CDR3 DNA sequence: TGTGCCAGCAGCGGGGGTGGCAGGGGTAATTCACCCCTCCACTTT. Its translation is CASSGGGRGNSPLHF.

This clonotype has ten or more counts. The chain links TRBV10-3 to TRBJ2-7, with 9 positions matching TRBD1. This CDR3 spans 16 amino acids. J lost 1 base, V lost 3 bases, and 7 bases had no gene match. The V gene's germline CDR1 is ENHRY and CDR2 SYGVKD. The CDR3 DNA reads TGTGCCATCAGTGATGGGGGACAGGGTGGTTCCTACGAGCAGTACTTC. It is translated as CAISDGGQGGSYEQYF.

This clonotype has only a few counts. This chain links TRBV29-1 with TRBJ1-5; perhaps TRBD1 as D (5 bases). In germline, CDR1 is SQVTM, CDR2 ANQGSEA. The CDR3 runs to 13 residues. V dropped 4 bases and J dropped 4 bases, with 11 bases sitting between them. The chain's CDR3 is CSVVAGWNQPQHF. In nucleotides, the CDR3 is TGCAGCGTTGTGGCAGGGTGGAATCAGCCCCAGCATTTT.

The sample holds a few counts of this clonotype. The chain recombines TRBV10-3 with TRBJ2-6; possible D gene TRBD2, 7 bases. Germline V CDR1 and CDR2: ENHRY, SYGVKD. The CDR3 extends over 16 amino acids. The V end lost 8 bases, the J end lost 0 bases, and 14 bases lay between the germline ends. Written as DNA, the CDR3 is TGTGCCATCTCCGGGGGGCCAGTCTCTGGGGCCAACGTCCTGACTTTC. This translates into CAISGGPVSGANVLTF.

Regarding this clonotype: A junction end diverges from the germline sequence, so it may reflect a read error. The rearrangement uses TRBV5-4 and TRBJ2-5; D remains unclear. The CDR3 length is 13 residues. The germline V gene has CDR1 SGHNT and CDR2 YYREEE (reference sequence). The CDR3 region has the DNA TGTGCCAGCAGGTTGGATGGTAGGGAGACCCAGTACTTC. Protein sequence: CASRLDGRETQYF.

This clonotype was picked up a small number of times. The CDR3 nucleotides read TGCAGTGCTAGAGGGGGACAGTTGCCCTCCAGCACAGATACGCAGTATTTT. It encodes CSARGGQLPSSTDTQYF. The chain combines TRBV20-1 with TRBJ2-3; 7 nucleotides agree with TRBD1. Looked up from germline, CDR1 is DFQATT and CDR2 is SNEGSKA (reference sequence). The V and J ends lost 1 base and 0 bases, in that order; junction bases with no gene match: 10. The CDR3 extends over 17 amino acids.

This clonotype was seen repeatedly, ten times or more. The chain recombines TRBV5-5 with TRBJ2-3; 9 nucleotides align to TRBD2. Germline V gene data show CDR1 as SGHKS and CDR2 as YYEKEE (reference sequence). CDR3 length equals 14 residues. The V segment lost 2 bases and the J segment 6 bases; nucleotides outside the gene matches: 4. The CDR3 here is CASSFGLALDTQYF. The DNA of the CDR3 is TGTGCCAGCAGCTTCGGACTAGCGTTGGATACGCAGTATTTT. Filled out from reference TRBV5-5 and TRBJ2-3, the complete variable domain reads DAGVTQSPTHLIKTRGQQVTLRCSPISGHKSVSWYQQVLGQGPQFIFQYYEKEERGRGNFPDRFSARQFPNYSSELNVNALLLGDSALYLCASSFGLALDTQYFGPGTRLTVL.

Only a few counts were recorded for this clonotype. This chain uses TRBV6-2 or TRBV6-3 with TRBJ2-4, with D tentatively TRBD2 (5 bases). There are 18 residues in the CDR3. V lost 4 bases and J 2 bases, leaving 21 bases between the germline ends. From germline, CDR1 is MNHEY and CDR2 SVGEGT. The CDR3 loop is CASSWAGRATASKNIQYF. In DNA, the CDR3 is TGTGCCAGCAGTTGGGCCGGGCGGGCCACGGCGTCCAAAAACATTCAGTACTTC.

This clonotype was seen repeatedly, ten times or more. This chain connects TRBV4-2 to TRBJ2-2, with D tentatively TRBD2 (5 bases). The CDR3 covers 16 residues. The germline CDR1 and CDR2 sequences are LGHNA and YNFKEQ. The ends were cut back, 3 bases at V and 1 base at J, with 12 bases in the middle. The CDR3 coding sequence is TGTGCCAGCAGCCAGGAGGACTGGGGGAACACCGGGGAGCTGTTTTTT. Its translation is CASSQEDWGNTGELFF.

This clonotype came up many times. This rearrangement joins TRBV6-2 or TRBV6-3 to TRBJ2-1; D is unresolved. With 6 bases removed from V and 10 bases from J, the gap between germline ends came to 10 bases. Germline V gene lookup returns CDR1 MNHEY and CDR2 SVGEGT. This CDR3 has 11 residues. The chain's CDR3 is CASSRDSEQFF. CDR3 nucleotide sequence: TGTGCCAGCAGCCGAGATTCAGAGCAGTTCTTC.

The chain links TRBV15 to TRBJ2-7; TRBD2 is a possible D gene (7 bases). This CDR3 spans 14 amino acids. Trimming shortened V by 0 bases and J by 5 bases, and 11 bases separated the two germline ends. The germline gives CDR1 LNHNV, CDR2 YYDKDF (reference sequence). In DNA form, the CDR3 reads TGTGCCACCAGCAGAGAGTTGGGGGGGCACGAGCAGTACTTC. Its protein product is CATSRELGGHEQYF.

The chain uses TRBV6-5 and TRBJ2-5; D assignment may be TRBD1 or TRBD2 (5 bases each). This CDR3 spans 14 amino acids. Germline assignment: CDR1 MNHEY and CDR2 SVGAGI. V dropped 2 bases and J dropped 1 base, with 8 bases sitting between them. As DNA, the CDR3 is TGTGCCAGCAGTTACATGAGGGGCCAAGAGACCCAGTACTTC. Amino acids: CASSYMRGQETQYF.

This clonotype was detected only a few times. The chain employs TRBV12-5 and TRBJ1-6; D gene uncertain. The germline V and J ends were trimmed by 3 bases and 5 bases, with 5 bases remaining between them. The germline V gene has CDR1 LGHNT and CDR2 FRNRAP. The CDR3 has 13 residues. Here the CDR3 DNA reads TGTGCTAGTGGTTTACGAGATAATTCACCCCTCCACTTT. Its translation is CASGLRDNSPLHF. Drawing the rest from reference TRBV12-5 and TRBJ1-6, the complete variable domain is DARVTQTPRHKVTEMGQEVTMRCQPILGHNTVFWYRQTMMQGLELLAYFRNRAPLDDSGMPKDRFSAEMPDATLATLKIQPSEPRDSAVYFCASGLRDNSPLHFGNGTRLTVT.

This clonotype has a count of ten or more. The rearrangement joins TRBV3-1 to TRBJ1-5, with TRBD1 as a possible D gene (6 bases). V lost 3 bases and J lost 0, with 9 bases in between. Germline lookup yields CDR1 LGHDT and CDR2 YNNKEL (reference sequence). CDR3 size: 15 residues. CDR3 bases: TGTGCCAGCAGCCATTCACAGGGTAGCAATCAGCCCCAGCATTTT. This codes for CASSHSQGSNQPQHF.

The rearrangement uses TRBV9 and TRBJ2-7, with D possibly matching TRBD1 (5 bases). The CDR3 runs 15 residues. V gave up 4 bases and J gave up 0 bases, with 14 bases separating them. Germline V gives CDR1 SGDLS, CDR2 YYNGEE. The chain's CDR3 is CASSIDRSISYEQYF. The CDR3 DNA sequence: TGTGCCAGCAGCATCGACAGATCAATCTCCTACGAGCAGTACTTC.

This clonotype was counted many times. The chain is built from TRBV19 and TRBJ2-5; D might be TRBD2 (6 bases). V was trimmed by 4 bases and J by 2 bases, leaving 11 bases between them. CDR3 length: 14 amino acids. Germline CDR1 and CDR2: LNHDA and SQIVND (reference sequence). CDR3 region: CASSSGMGQETQYF. CDR3 DNA: TGTGCCAGTAGTAGCGGGATGGGGCAAGAGACCCAGTACTTC. Supplemented by reference TRBV19 and TRBJ2-5, the full variable domain reads DGGITQSPKYLFRKEGQNVTLSCEQNLNHDAMYWYRQDPGQGLRLIYYSQIVNDFQKGDIAEGYSVSREKKESFPLTVTSAQKNPTAFYLCASSSGMGQETQYFGPGTRLLVL.

This sequence joins TRBV10-3 and TRBJ1-1, with D uncertain. Trimming took 9 bases from V and 0 from J, leaving 11 bases between them. The V gene's germline CDR1 is ENHRY and CDR2 SYGVKD. The CDR3 contains 13 residues. CDR3 region: CAIGQDVNTEAFF. CDR3 coding DNA: TGTGCCATTGGCCAGGACGTGAACACTGAAGCTTTCTTT.

This clonotype was recorded a few times. The chain couples TRBV11-2 to TRBJ2-6; D assignment may be TRBD1 or TRBD2 (5 bases each). Per germline, CDR1 SGHAT and CDR2 FQNNGV. The CDR3 contains 20 residues. Between the trimmed V and J ends, which lost 5 bases and 0 bases, there was a span of 23 bases. The CDR3 loop is CASSHYETGRVDSGANVLTF. The CDR3 DNA is TGTGCCAGCAGCCACTATGAGACGGGACGGGTAGACTCTGGGGCCAACGTCCTGACTTTC.

The chain uses TRBV29-1 and TRBJ1-2, with D perhaps TRBD1 (5 bases). The CDR3 consists of 13 residues. Trimming removed 6 bases at V and 2 bases at J, with 13 bases between. In germline, CDR1 is SQVTM, CDR2 ANQGSEA. CDR3 nucleotides: TGCAGCGTGATGGCAGGGAGAAACTATGGCTACACCTTC. Its protein product is CSVMAGRNYGYTF.

Only a few counts were recorded for this clonotype. At one end the junction does not follow the germline gene, possibly because of a read error. The V and J genes are TRBV4-3 and TRBJ2-7; 8 nucleotides line up with TRBD2. This CDR3 is 14 amino acids long. CDR1 is LGHNA, CDR2 YSLEER, per germline. As DNA, the CDR3 is TGCGTCAGCAGCCAAGGGACCGGGGGGGACGAGCAGTACTTC. Protein product: CVSSQGTGGDEQYF.

The table lists this clonotype with many counts. The rearrangement joins TRBV18 to TRBJ2-1; 7 bases match TRBD1. This CDR3 spans 14 amino acids. The V gene end was trimmed by 3 bases and the J gene end by 8 bases; junction bases not matched to a gene: 7. Germline V gene lookup returns CDR1 KGHSH and CDR2 LQKENI. The CDR3 loop reads CASSPPQGVDEQFF. The CDR3 region has the DNA TGTGCCAGCTCACCCCCGCAGGGGGTAGATGAGCAGTTCTTC.

This clonotype was detected a few times. V gene TRBV29-1 combines with J gene TRBJ2-1, with D hard to call. The germline V gene has CDR1 SQVTM and CDR2 ANQGSEA. There are 12 residues in the CDR3. V lost 7 bases and J lost 4, with 11 bases in between. CDR3 nucleotide sequence: TGCAGCGGAAGACCCCAGTACAATGAGCAGTTCTTC. Translated: CSGRPQYNEQFF.

The gene calls are TRBV6-1 and TRBJ2-2; the D gene is possibly TRBD2 (5 bases). The germline V gene has CDR1 MNHNS and CDR2 SASEGT. The CDR3 is 13 residues long. The germline V and J ends were trimmed by 1 base and 5 bases, with 5 bases remaining between them. This CDR3 is CASSEGRTGELFF. Written as DNA, the CDR3 is TGTGCCAGCAGTGAAGGGAGGACCGGGGAGCTGTTTTTT.

The chain is built from TRBV29-1 and TRBJ2-6; D may be TRBD1 (6 bases). Trimming removed 4 bases from V and 4 bases from J, with 14 bases in between. CDR3 length: 15 amino acids. From germline, CDR1 is SQVTM and CDR2 ANQGSEA. CDR3 coding DNA: TGCAGCGTTGGGGGGCCAGCGGCAGGGGCCAACGTCCTGACTTTC. It translates to CSVGGPAAGANVLTF.